The present T cell receptor beta chain was sequenced within a study of breast tumors, draining lymph nodes, adjacent tissues. The lymph nodes were axillary draining lymph nodes from breast cancer patients. This clonotype appeared a few times. V dropped 4 bases and J dropped 4 bases, with 15 bases sitting between them. CDR3 length: 15 residues. Germline CDR1 SGHNT, CDR2 YYREEE (reference sequence). In TCRdb, the multiplex PCR reads were re-called with MiXCR into one record per CDR3 protein. The sample holds 200,000 or so distinct CDR3 sequences, roughly 31% seen once. The chain is built from TRBV5-4 and TRBJ2-1; a weak D match, TRBD2 (6 bases). The clonotype was recovered from a female donor with breast cancer. Some clones in this sample may be carry-over from other donors' samples. Material: axillary lymph node tissue. The CDR3 region is CASSLGSGSYNEQFF. CDR3 in DNA: TGTGCCAGCAGCCTTGGGAGCGGGTCTTACAATGAGCAGTTCTTC.